This TCR beta chain appears in the sequencing data of a study of identical twins. At least ten counts were recorded for this clonotype. V lost 0 bases, J lost 0 bases, and 10 bases lay in between. The CDR3 contains 16 residues. CDR1 is SGDLS, CDR2 YYNGEE, per germline. TCRdb re-called the 5' RACE reads with MiXCR, one entry per CDR3 protein. Here the sample spans hundreds of thousands of distinct CDR3 sequences, 7.1% being singletons. These data were also reused for a study on yellow fever vaccine responses in identical twins.

The origin of this receptor is a woman between 18 and 29 years old in good health. Sequenced material: PBMCs. V is TRBV9 and J is TRBJ2-1; tentatively, D is TRBD2 (6 bases). CDR3 region: CASSVGRGSSYNEQFF. The CDR3 bases are TGTGCCAGCAGCGTAGGGCGGGGTAGCTCCTACAATGAGCAGTTCTTC.